Sequencing of this T cell receptor (beta chain) was carried out in a study of cytomegalovirus exposure and HLA in healthy donors. On the study more broadly: Inside one of the first data releases sat about 85 million unique TCRs taken from HLA-typed donors. Study-wide points: Relative to equally common others, HLA-associated TCR beta chains showed greater clonal expansion in a later analysis. Of the V segments, some could not be distinguished, including TRBV6-2 and TRBV6-3, and were excluded. The majority of TCR sequences were rare, yet some public TCRs appeared in many donors.

As concerns this clone: Its antigen is currently unknown.

The PCR employed 60 Vbeta primers together with 13 Jbeta primers. The table came from immunoSEQ multiplex PCR; TCRdb's copy has only in-frame clones and leaves some out. The sample has approximately 150,000 clones, roughly 80% seen once. V shed 10 bases, J shed 0 bases, and the junction held 12 bases outside the gene matches. The CDR3 length is 15 residues. Germline CDR1 is WSHSY and CDR2 is SAAADI. The V gene is TRBV10-2, the J gene TRBJ2-7; TRBD2 matches at 7 bases. This TCR was sampled from a young man in good health and CMV-seropositive. Specimen: PBMCs. The CDR3 bases are TGCGCCACCTCTCCCGTGGGCGGGAGCTCCTACGAGCAGTACTTC. Protein: CATSPVGGSSYEQYF.